The 13 T cell receptor beta chains below were found in one sample sequenced in a study of radiotherapy plus CTLA-4 blockade in lung cancer. This table comes from immunoSEQ multiplex PCR, and its TCRdb copy is limited to in-frame clones, with some not included. The table has 120,000 or so clones, around 90% seen once; the top ten hold more than 6.5%. The specimen was peripheral blood, collected from a patient treated with radiotherapy plus ipilimumab. The receptors were sampled from a human donor with non-small cell lung cancer that progressed on radiotherapy plus ipilimumab.

The chain uses TRBV12-5 and TRBJ2-3; 8 bases fit TRBD2. The CDR3 runs to 16 residues. V shed 2 bases, J shed 3 bases, and the junction held 7 bases outside the gene matches. Germline CDR1 and CDR2: LGHNT and FRNRAP. In DNA, the CDR3 is TGTGCTAGTGGTTTGAACGGGAGGGTGGGGACAGATACGCAGTATTTT. Residues: CASGLNGRVGTDTQYF.

The chain combines TRBV11-3 with TRBJ2-7, with TRBD1 identical over 9 bases. Germline V gene data show CDR1 as SGHNT and CDR2 as YENEEA. This CDR3 is 15 amino acids long. Trimming at V came to 4 bases and at J to 2 bases, leaving 6 bases not matched to a gene. This CDR3 reads CASSSPGTGTYEQYF. In nucleotides, the CDR3 is TGTGCCAGCAGCTCCCCTGGGACAGGGACCTACGAGCAGTACTTC.

The chain is built from TRBV10-1 and TRBJ2-2; 7 nucleotides match TRBD2. V dropped 3 bases and J dropped 6; count of bases not matched to a gene: 4. Germline V gene sequence: CDR1 WNHNN, CDR2 SYGVQD (reference sequence). This CDR3 is built from 14 residues. The DNA for the CDR3 is TGCGCCAGCAGTGAAGGGACTAATCCCGGGGAGCTGTTTTTT. Residues: CASSEGTNPGELFF.

The chain links TRBV19 to TRBJ2-3; D might be TRBD2 (6 bases). The ends were cut back, 7 bases at V and 2 bases at J, with 19 bases in the middle. CDR1 and CDR2 (germline): LNHDA, SQIVND (reference sequence). CDR3 length: 16 residues. The CDR3 loop reads CASTPTRTRITDTQYF. In nucleotides, the CDR3 is TGTGCCAGTACCCCGACTAGGACCAGGATCACAGATACGCAGTATTTT.

The rearrangement uses TRBV7-2 and TRBJ2-4; tentative D call: TRBD1 (5 bases). This CDR3 has 16 residues. Between the trimmed V and J ends, which lost 5 bases and 0 bases, there was a span of 14 bases. Germline CDR1 SGHTA, CDR2 FQGNSA. The DNA for the CDR3 is TGTGCCAGCAGCAACCCAGGGATACTAGCCAAAAACATTCAGTACTTC. This sequence encodes CASSNPGILAKNIQYF.

The chain joins TRBV5-1 to TRBJ1-1; 12 bases map to TRBD1. Germline V gene lookup returns CDR1 SGHRS and CDR2 YFSETQ. Losses at the gene ends were 0 bases for V and 6 bases for J; bases not matched to a gene: 6. This CDR3 spans 16 amino acids. For the CDR3, the DNA is TGCGCCAGCAGCTTGGGGGACAGGGGGCGCGGGTCTGAAGCTTTCTTT. Encoded protein: CASSLGDRGRGSEAFF.

This clone was seen just once. This chain connects TRBV5-1 to TRBJ1-3; possibly TRBD1 for D (5 bases). Trimming cost V 4 bases and J 3 bases, with 14 bases left between them. The CDR3 runs 15 residues. Germline V gene lookup returns CDR1 SGHRS and CDR2 YFSETQ. This CDR3 is CASSPDTGSGNTIYF. Here the CDR3 DNA reads TGCGCCAGCAGCCCCGACACAGGAAGTGGAAACACCATATATTTT.

The V gene is TRBV2, the J gene TRBJ2-2; D unclear. The V end was cut by 10 bases, the J end by 0 bases, with 9 bases between. CDR3 length equals 13 residues. Germline CDR1 and CDR2: SNHLY and FYNNEI. The CDR3 DNA reads as TGTGCCACAGGACGGCCGAACACCGGGGAGCTGTTTTTT. This gives the protein CATGRPNTGELFF.

The chain joins TRBV7-2 to TRBJ1-2, with D possibly matching TRBD1 (5 bases). The CDR3 is made up of 13 amino acids. Per the germline V gene, CDR1 is SGHTA and CDR2 is FQGNSA. V was pared by 4 bases and J by 7 bases, with 13 bases between. The CDR3 DNA follows: TGTGCCAGCAGCTCACGGGGGTTGGGTGGCTACACCTTC. This gives the protein CASSSRGLGGYTF. The variable domain in full, completed from reference TRBV7-2 and TRBJ1-2, reads GAGVSQSPSNKVTEKGKDVELRCDPISGHTALYWYRQSLGQGLEFLIYFQGNSAPDKSGLPSDRFSAERTGGSVSTLTIQRTQQEDSAVYLCASSSRGLGGYTFGSGTRLTVV.

The rearrangement links TRBV5-4 to TRBJ1-1; D may be TRBD1 (6 bases). The CDR3 contains 15 residues. Deletions cut 4 bases from V and 1 base from J, with 14 bases between. Germline V CDR1 and CDR2: SGHNT, YYREEE (reference sequence). The CDR3 nucleotides read TGTGCCAGCAGCAAGGCCAGGGGAGGGAACACTGAAGCTTTCTTT. As protein: CASSKARGGNTEAFF.

V usage is TRBV5-1 and J usage is TRBJ1-5, with TRBD1 as a possible D gene (5 bases). This CDR3 is 14 amino acids long. V lost 0 bases and J lost 5, with 9 bases in between. The germline V gene has CDR1 SGHRS and CDR2 YFSETQ. CDR3 in amino acids: CASSLEGVDQPQHF. The CDR3 nucleotides are TGCGCCAGCAGCTTGGAAGGGGTTGATCAGCCCCAGCATTTT.

The chain is built from TRBV5-4 and TRBJ2-1, with TRBD1 matching 7 bases. The germline V gene has CDR1 SGHNT and CDR2 YYREEE (reference sequence). J gave up 7 bases and V 4 bases, and 2 bases lay outside the gene matches. The CDR3 has 12 residues. The CDR3 loop is CASSKQGNEQFF. CDR3 sequence (DNA): TGTGCCAGCAGCAAACAGGGGAATGAGCAGTTCTTC.

In DNA form, the CDR3 reads TGTGCCAGCTCCAAAGAGACCCAGTACTTC. Translation gives CASSKETQYF. The chain carries TRBV18 and TRBJ2-5; no clear D. V was clipped by 6 bases and J by 3 bases, with 2 bases between them. This CDR3 is built from 10 residues. CDR1 is KGHSH and CDR2 is LQKENI in the germline V gene.